This TCR beta chain originates from a study of post-analysis software for immune sequencing data. TCR beta cDNA libraries included unique molecular identifiers. TCRdb reanalysed the PCR reads using MiXCR and keeps one entry per CDR3 protein. Among 750,000 to 950,000 distinct CDR3 sequences, approximately 53% were seen once, and the ten largest hold approximately 4.5%. Notes on the study in general: In patients, TRBV5-6, TRBV5-1 and TRBV20-1 belonged to five TRBV segments found more frequently than in controls.

This CDR3 comprises 15 residues. Per germline, CDR1 KGHSH and CDR2 LQKENI. This clonotype has just one count. Its antigen is as yet unknown. Sequencing was performed on blood. This TCR was recovered from a girl aged 5 to 17 with multiple sclerosis. J is TRBJ2-4 and V is TRBV18; D is unresolved. The J call may be in error: the DNA end matches TRBJ2-7 better. The CDR3 here is CASSPPNGISYEQYF. The CDR3 nucleotides are TGTGCCAGCTCACCACCGAACGGAATATCCTACGAGCAGTACTTC.